One and the same sample provided the 10 T cell receptor beta chains below, sequenced in a study of T cells in Graves' hyperthyroidism and ophthalmopathy (dated by TCRdb to between 2018 and 2021). Library preparation was by multiplex PCR. The reads were generated on an Illumina HiSeq 2000. The TCR beta CDR3 regions were amplified from RNA transcripts. For the first round of RT-PCR on the TCR CDR3, the HTBI primer set was used together with the Qiagen OneStep RT-PCR kit. TCRdb handled the public reads itself, with Q25 trimming in fastp and clone calling in MiXCR, and kept productive beta chains. Rows with one shared CDR3 protein collapse into an entry with the most common genes and DNA. In this sample the table shows over 200,000 distinct CDR3 sequences, approximately 16% of which occur a single time. The top ten clones comprise around two fifths of the sample. Source material: blood. The receptors here all came from a man in his forties with Graves' hyperthyroidism.

This clonotype was detected many times. J is TRBJ2-5 and V is TRBV7-9, with D possibly TRBD2 on 5 matching bases. CDR3 length: 13 residues. The germline V gene has CDR1 SEHNR and CDR2 FQNEAQ (reference sequence). With 2 bases removed from V and 5 bases from J, the gap between germline ends came to 9 bases. CDR3: CASSLRGAETQYF. In nucleotides, the CDR3 is TGTGCCAGCAGCTTACGGGGAGCGGAGACCCAGTACTTC.

This clonotype occurred many times. The rearrangement links TRBV11-2 to TRBJ2-3; no definite D call. V was clipped by 0 bases and J by 5 bases, with 15 bases between them. The CDR3 sequence is 16 residues long. Germline assignment: CDR1 SGHAT and CDR2 FQNNGV. The CDR3 here is CASSLDQLGIEDTQYF. The CDR3 DNA follows: TGTGCCAGCAGCTTAGATCAACTGGGAATTGAAGATACGCAGTATTTT.

This chain connects TRBV6-5 to TRBJ2-5; D is uncertain. Germline loops: CDR1 MNHEY, CDR2 SVGAGI. Deletions cut 2 bases from V and 11 bases from J, with 18 bases between. The CDR3 has 14 amino acids. CDR3 sequence reads: CASSYSRYTRTQYF. DNA for the CDR3: TGTGCCAGCAGTTACAGCCGTTACACTCGGACGCAGTACTTC.

Ten or more counts support this clonotype. The chain carries TRBV6-1 and TRBJ2-7, with 8 bases identical to TRBD2. From germline, CDR1 is MNHNS and CDR2 SASEGT. Trimming at V came to 7 bases and at J to 1 base, leaving 18 bases not matched to a gene. The CDR3 has 18 residues. This chain's CDR3 is CASTKARLAGFGSYEQYF. The CDR3 nucleotides read TGTGCCAGCACCAAAGCGCGTCTAGCGGGTTTCGGATCCTACGAGCAGTACTTC.

V is TRBV5-1 and J is TRBJ2-1, with 14 bases aligning to TRBD2. Trimming removed 0 bases from V and 7 bases from J; junction bases left unmatched: 3. The CDR3 has 16 amino acids. Germline V gives CDR1 SGHRS, CDR2 YFSETQ. The CDR3 reads CASSLGGTSGRNEQFF. CDR3 coding DNA: TGCGCCAGCAGCTTGGGGGGGACTAGCGGGAGAAATGAGCAGTTCTTC.

This clonotype appeared many times. The chain is built from TRBV3-1 and TRBJ1-5; no clear D gene. The germline gives CDR1 LGHDT, CDR2 YNNKEL (reference sequence). V lost 4 bases, J lost 5 bases, and 12 bases lay in between. The CDR3 is 14 amino acids. CDR3 residues: CASSLTPGDQPQHF. As DNA, the CDR3 is TGTGCCAGCAGCCTGACGCCAGGTGATCAGCCCCAGCATTTT.

This clonotype was observed a handful of times. This rearrangement joins TRBV18 to TRBJ2-1; D unclear. The CDR3 totals 12 residues. CDR1 is KGHSH, CDR2 LQKENI, per germline. Trimming cost V 2 bases and J 10 bases, with 9 bases left between them. The CDR3 spells CASSPSHGEQFF. The CDR3 bases are TGTGCCAGCTCACCATCACACGGGGAGCAGTTCTTC.

This clonotype was detected only a few times. The rearrangement links TRBV5-1 to TRBJ2-1, with 7 nucleotides matching TRBD2. The CDR3 has 15 residues. From germline, CDR1 is SGHRS and CDR2 YFSETQ. V lost 4 bases, J lost 5 bases, and 9 bases stayed unmatched. The CDR3 here is CASSPGLVDHNEQFF. DNA for the CDR3: TGCGCCAGCAGCCCTGGACTAGTAGACCACAATGAGCAGTTCTTC.

Concerning this clonotype itself: Relative to the germline gene, one junction end is altered; a read error may explain this. The chain carries TRBV18 and TRBJ2-7, with D possibly matching TRBD1 (5 bases). Germline V CDR1 and CDR2: KGHSH, LQKENI. CDR3 length equals 12 residues. The CDR3 here is CAGSVDSYEQYF. The DNA for the CDR3 is TGTGCCGGCTCCGTTGACAGCTACGAGCAGTACTTC.

This clonotype showed up many times. This chain connects TRBV3-1 to TRBJ2-1; 8 bases map to TRBD2. This CDR3 contains 16 residues. Germline CDR1 reads LGHDT; CDR2 reads YNNKEL (reference sequence). Trimming removed 1 base from V and 7 bases from J; junction bases left unmatched: 9. CDR3 sequence reads: CASSQAGGADRNEQFF. The DNA for the CDR3 is TGTGCCAGCAGCCAAGCCGGGGGGGCCGATCGGAATGAGCAGTTCTTC.